This T cell receptor (beta chain) comes out of a study of control samples from healthy donors and cancer patients. The CDR3 has 13 amino acids. V was cut by 2 bases and J by 7 bases, with 10 bases left in between. Some clones are missing from TCRdb's copy, which holds only in-frame ones; the method was immunoSEQ multiplex PCR. The repertoire holds 95,000 to 150,000 clones, with roughly 90% as singletons. The J gene is TRBJ2-3, the V gene TRBV12-3 or TRBV12-4, with D possibly matching TRBD2 (5 bases). The source of this sequence is a man aged 50-59 years in good health. The source material was blood. The CDR3 sequence: CASSLSGIHTQYF. DNA for the CDR3: TGTGCCAGCAGTTTATCGGGAATACATACGCAGTATTTT.